The T cell receptor (beta chain) under discussion was sequenced for a study of Tregs in tolerant kidney transplant recipients. Data came from immunoSEQ multiplex PCR; TCRdb stores just in-frame clones and leaves some out. The sample table includes more than 45,000 clones. In regard to this clone: The read is 3 residues too short to cover the CDR3 end, so that end is filled in from the germline J gene.

Trimming pared 3 bases from V and 6 bases from J, leaving 9 bases between. Germline V gene lookup returns CDR1 SGHTA and CDR2 FQGTGA. The CDR3 has 13 amino acids. The specimen was CD4+ T cells from blood, collected before the transplant. This receptor was obtained from a human donor who received a combined kidney and bone marrow transplant. This chain connects TRBV7-3 to TRBJ2-1; possibly TRBD1 for D (5 bases). The CDR3 spells CASSLDIFNEQFF. Partial CDR3 DNA: TGTGCCAGCAGCTTGGACATTTTCAATGAG.